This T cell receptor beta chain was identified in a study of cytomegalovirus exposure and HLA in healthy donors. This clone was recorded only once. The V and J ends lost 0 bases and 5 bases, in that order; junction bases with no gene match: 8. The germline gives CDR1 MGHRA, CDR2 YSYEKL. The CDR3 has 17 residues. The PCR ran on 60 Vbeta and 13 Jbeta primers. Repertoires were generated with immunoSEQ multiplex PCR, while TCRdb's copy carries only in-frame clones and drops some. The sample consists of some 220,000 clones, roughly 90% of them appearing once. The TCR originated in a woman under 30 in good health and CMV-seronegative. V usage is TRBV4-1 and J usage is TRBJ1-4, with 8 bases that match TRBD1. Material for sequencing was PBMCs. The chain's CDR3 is CASSQDPSTGANEKLFF. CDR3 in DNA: TGCGCCAGCAGCCAAGACCCCTCGACAGGGGCGAATGAAAAACTGTTTTTT.